This T cell receptor beta chain was sequenced during a study of CD8 T cells in ankylosing spondylitis. The CDR3 length is 15 residues. V lost 9 bases to trimming and J lost 0 bases, with 15 bases between them. TCRdb itself ran the 5' RACE reads through MiXCR, one entry per CDR3 protein. The table records approximately 140,000 distinct CDR3 sequences, about 42% of them present only once. This rearrangement joins TRBV12-3 or TRBV12-4 to TRBJ2-1; no definite D call. The sample was synovial fluid, either unsorted or a sorted T cell fraction (not recorded which). The receptor's source is a male donor with ankylosing spondylitis. Here the CDR3 DNA reads TGTGCCAGTCGTCCCGGGTCCGGCTCCTACAATGAGCAGTTCTTC. This translates into CASRPGSGSYNEQFF.